This T cell receptor beta chain was recovered during a study of long-term antiretroviral therapy in people with HIV. General observations from the study: Post-ART diversity increased but stayed below transplant donor controls.

Note on this clone: Its target is not known.

Running of the v3.0 immunoSEQ assay took place at survey level. The table came from immunoSEQ multiplex PCR; TCRdb's copy has only in-frame clones and leaves some out. The profile shows some 27,000 clones, under 85% of them singletons. Germline CDR1 SNHLY, CDR2 FYNNEI. The V gene lost 7 bases and the J gene lost 2 bases, with 13 bases spanning the gap. The CDR3 has 14 amino acids. Held in samples before DNA extraction were 1-10 million cryopreserved PBMC. The V call is TRBV2, the J call TRBJ2-3; D possibly corresponds to TRBD1 (5 bases). The source of this sequence is a man in his forties with HIV. The source was unsorted PBMCs, collected 3 years after starting antiretroviral therapy. The CDR3 loop reads CASTPTVNTDTQYF. Written as DNA, the CDR3 is TGTGCCAGCACTCCGACAGTGAACACAGATACGCAGTATTTT. Complete variable domain (other parts from reference TRBV2 and TRBJ2-3): EPEVTQTPSHQVTQMGQEVILRCVPISNHLYFYWYRQILGQKVEFLVSFYNNEISEKSEIFDDQFSVERPDGSNFTLKIRSTKLEDSAMYFCASTPTVNTDTQYFGPGTRLTVL.